This TCR beta chain was identified during a study of cytomegalovirus exposure and HLA in healthy donors. Study findings and constraints: Analyzed later, association rates of TCRs varied across HLA loci, with DRB1 most and HLA-C fewest. Trimming of TCR beta V- and J-genes showed a link, identified in a later analysis, to a missense DCLRE1C variant.

CDR1 is KGHSH and CDR2 is LQKENI in the germline V gene. The CDR3 contains 11 residues. Both 60 Vbeta primers and 13 Jbeta primers went into the PCR. Here immunoSEQ multiplex PCR was the method, and the copy in TCRdb shows in-frame clones only, minus some. This sample's table has over 30,000 clones. As for this clone: No antigen is known for it. The junction shows a germline mismatch at one end, possibly a read error.

The sample comprised PBMCs. The chain is built from TRBV18 and TRBJ2-1; D is undetermined. The source of this sequence is a woman aged 40 to 49 in good health and CMV-seropositive. The CDR3 loop is CARSPNSEQFF. CDR3 DNA sequence: TGTGCCAGATCACCGAACAGCGAGCAGTTCTTC.